This TCR beta chain was observed in a study of blood T cell repertoires in COVID-19. Whole-study context: Collection of acute and convalescent COVID-19 samples took place in the United States, Italy and Spain. T cells, B-cell-depleted T cells, or PBMCs supplied cDNA or gDNA.

As originally analysed: By means of reference gene primer amplification, nucleated cell counts were estimated. The data were produced by immunoSEQ multiplex PCR, yet TCRdb's version contains in-frame clones alone and is incomplete. D and trimming were read from the DNA, whereas the V and J calls and clone size are those reported in that table. The sample has roughly 54,000 clones, about 89% seen once. The sequence derives from a woman aged 60-70 years with active or convalescent COVID-19. Specimen: peripheral blood.

The CDR3 bases are TGTGCCATCAGTGACGGGACAGGACCAAATTCACCCCTCCACTTT. Encoded protein: CAISDGTGPNSPLHF. The chain has TRBV10-3 and TRBJ1-6; TRBD1 matches at 8 bases. The CDR3 is made up of 15 amino acids. Germline V gives CDR1 ENHRY, CDR2 SYGVKD. Losses at the gene ends were 3 bases for V and 7 bases for J; bases not matched to a gene: 5.